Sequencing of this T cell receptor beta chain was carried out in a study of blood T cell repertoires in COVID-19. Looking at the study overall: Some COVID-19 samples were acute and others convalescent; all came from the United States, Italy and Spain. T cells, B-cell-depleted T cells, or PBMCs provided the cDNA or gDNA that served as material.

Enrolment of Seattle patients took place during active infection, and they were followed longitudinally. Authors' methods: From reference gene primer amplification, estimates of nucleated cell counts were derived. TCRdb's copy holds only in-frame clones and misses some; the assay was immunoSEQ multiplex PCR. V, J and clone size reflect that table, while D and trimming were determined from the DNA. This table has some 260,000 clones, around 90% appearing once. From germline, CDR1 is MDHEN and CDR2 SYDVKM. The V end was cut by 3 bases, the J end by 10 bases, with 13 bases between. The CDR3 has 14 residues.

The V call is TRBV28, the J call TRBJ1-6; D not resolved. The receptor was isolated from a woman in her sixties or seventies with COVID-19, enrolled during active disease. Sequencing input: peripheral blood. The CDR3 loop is CASSLDGPGSPLHF. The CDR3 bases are TGTGCCAGCAGTTTGGATGGGCCCGGATCACCCCTCCACTTT. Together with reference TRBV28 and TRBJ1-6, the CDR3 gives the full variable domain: DVKVTQSSRYLVKRTGEKVFLECVQDMDHENMFWYRQDPGLGLRLIYFSYDVKMKEKGDIPEGYSVSREKKERFSLILESASTNQTSMYLCASSLDGPGSPLHFGNGTRLTVT.